The 5 T cell receptor beta chains listed next were all sequenced from one sample in a study of shared clonotypes between healthy human individuals. Naivety among CD8 cells was defined by CD45RO negativity and positive CCR7 selection, thereby excluding terminally differentiated effector memory CD45RA+ cells. Only in-frame clones appear in the TCRdb table, and some are missing; sequencing was by immunoSEQ multiplex PCR. The table lists some 2 million clones, 85% to 95% of them singletons. Sequenced material: naive CD8+ T cells sorted from blood. The receptor source for this set is a man aged 18 to 30 in good health.

The V and J genes are TRBV9 and TRBJ2-3; TRBD2 is a possible D gene (6 bases). This CDR3 comprises 15 residues. The V gene's germline CDR1 is SGDLS and CDR2 YYNGEE. The V gene lost 2 bases and the J gene lost 5 bases, with 15 bases spanning the gap. The CDR3 region is CASSVGTSVGDTQYF. In DNA form, the CDR3 reads TGTGCCAGCAGCGTGGGGACTTCCGTAGGAGATACGCAGTATTTT.

This chain connects TRBV6-5 to TRBJ2-2, with TRBD1 as a possible D gene (6 bases). V was cut by 0 bases and J by 4 bases, with 9 bases left in between. This CDR3 has 15 residues. From germline, CDR1 is MNHEY and CDR2 SVGAGI. The CDR3 DNA follows: TGTGCCAGCAGTTACTCGAGGGGGACCACCGGGGAGCTGTTTTTT. Translation: CASSYSRGTTGELFF.

This clone appeared a single time. Within the sample, other DNA sequences also encode this same CDR3. The V call is TRBV27, the J call TRBJ2-7; D is undetermined. Trimming stripped 4 bases from V and 3 bases from J, with 7 bases between. Germline lookup yields CDR1 MNHEY and CDR2 SMNVEV (reference sequence). This CDR3 is built from 12 residues. The CDR3 nucleotides are TGTGCCAGCAGTTCCACTGGCTACGAGCAGTACTTC. It translates to CASSSTGYEQYF.

This chain links TRBV5-1 with TRBJ2-1, with TRBD1 identical over 7 bases. This CDR3 spans 16 amino acids. Unmatched junction bases numbered 11, after V lost 4 bases and J lost 4 bases. CDR1 is SGHRS and CDR2 is YFSETQ in the germline V gene. The CDR3: CASSPWDSATYNEQFF. DNA for the CDR3: TGCGCCAGCAGCCCATGGGACAGCGCGACTTACAATGAGCAGTTCTTC.

This chain joins TRBV5-4 and TRBJ2-7; possible D gene TRBD1, 6 bases. The ends were cut back, 4 bases at V and 3 bases at J, with 11 bases in the middle. The germline V gene encodes CDR1 SGHNT and CDR2 YYREEE (reference sequence). The CDR3 has 13 residues. The CDR3 reads CASSAGTLYEQYF. The CDR3 region has the DNA TGTGCCAGCAGCGCCGGGACACTCTACGAGCAGTACTTC.